The clone carrying this T cell receptor (beta chain) was counted ten times or more. Antigen specificity is unknown. The CDR3 runs to 17 residues. Germline-derived CDR1 and CDR2 are MGHRA and YSYEKL. Germline trimming cut 0 bases from V and 0 bases from J; bases unmatched to any gene: 5. TCR beta cDNA was made from approximately 500 ng total RNA with a constant-region primer. ARM-PCR, slightly modified, supplied the TCR beta libraries through three nested multiplex PCR rounds. The opening two PCR rounds, around 11 cycles each, paired TRBV1-TRBV30 forward primers with a C-beta reverse primer. Using its own MiXCR run on the multiplex PCR reads, TCRdb lists one record per CDR3 protein. The sample shows 95,000 to 100,000 distinct CDR3 sequences, approximately 70% of them seen only once. The data were obtained in a study of tumor-infiltrating lymphocytes in primary liver carcinoma. Points from the study as a whole: Tumor-blood pairs (like tumor-adjacent pairs) overlapped less than tumor region pairs did. Appearing in all five tumor regions was true of only about 8-25% of top clones. The difference in top-250-clone fraction between tumors and blood was significant, favoring tumors (p = 0.039).

Joint extraction of RNA and DNA used roughly 19-31 mg of bulk tissue that was unsorted. Surgical resection was the treatment these patients received for primary liver carcinoma. The sample consisted of liver tumor tissue from sampling region 2. Subset defined: tumor region T2, inferior pole. The chain uses TRBV4-1 and TRBJ2-3; the match to TRBD2 covers 8 bases. This receptor was identified in a woman aged 60-75 years with primary liver carcinoma and hepatitis B virus infection. CDR3 in amino acids: CASSQESPGGSTDTQYF. Written as DNA, the CDR3 is TGCGCCAGCAGCCAAGAATCACCGGGAGGGAGCACAGATACGCAGTATTTT.